This T cell receptor beta chain was identified during a study of T cell responses to AZD1222 COVID-19 vaccine. Study-wide results and caveats: Across spike, vaccine-associated CD4 TCRs were found, dominant at 160-218 and 743-854.

The data were produced by immunoSEQ multiplex PCR, yet TCRdb's version contains in-frame clones alone and is incomplete. The table records 150,000 or so clones, 92% of them present only once. On this clone itself: What it recognizes is unknown.

Trimming pared 3 bases from V and 5 bases from J, leaving 11 bases between. This CDR3 region has 13 residues. Per the germline V gene, CDR1 is SGDLS and CDR2 is YYNGEE. This clonotype was obtained from an adult in good health. The starting material was peripheral blood, obtained on day 0 of AZD1222 vaccination. V is TRBV9 and J is TRBJ1-1, with D perhaps TRBD1 (6 bases). CDR3 sequence: CASSAGVRTEAFF. In DNA form, the CDR3 reads TGTGCCAGCAGCGCAGGGGTAAGGACTGAAGCTTTCTTT.